Listed below are T cell receptor beta chains from one sample, sequenced in a study of blood T cell repertoires in COVID-19. Profiled with immunoSEQ multiplex PCR; TCRdb holds only in-frame clones, not every one. The sample comprises around 250,000 clones, about 91% of which are singletons, and less than 5% rests with the top ten. Material for sequencing was peripheral blood. The receptors derive from a woman in her thirties or forties who had recovered from COVID-19. Both conserved end residues are part of each CDR3. D genes are given only for firm matches. Part of the rows lack a size; the others show once, few, many or a class for expanded clones.

j_call	d_call	v_call	clone_size	cdr3_aa	cdr3_nt
TRBJ2-3	.	TRBV10-1	.	CASSSELAALSTDTQYF	TGCGCCAGCAGTTCTGAACTAGCCGCTCTTAGCACAGATACGCAGTATTTT
TRBJ2-3	.	TRBV5-1	.	CASSPGDRRGDTQYF	TGCGCCAGCAGCCCAGGGGACAGACGGGGGGATACGCAGTATTTT
TRBJ1-2	.	TRBV14	.	CASSPLQVDYGYTF	TGTGCCAGCAGCCCCTTACAGGTCGACTATGGCTACACCTTC
TRBJ1-2	.	TRBV5-1	.	CASSVTGNYGYTF	TGCGCCAGCAGCGTTACAGGGAACTATGGCTACACCTTC
TRBJ2-3	TRBD2	TRBV24-1	.	CATAGGTSTDTQYF	TGTGCCACCGCGGGGGGTACGAGCACAGATACGCAGTATTTT
TRBJ2-5	.	TRBV30	once	CAWSVNSRETQYF	TGTGCCTGGAGTGTAAACAGTCGGGAGACCCAGTACTTC
TRBJ2-5	.	TRBV4-3	once	CASSRGTPPETQYF	TGCGCCAGCAGCCGGGGGACTCCCCCTGAGACCCAGTACTTC
TRBJ1-2	TRBD1	TRBV24-1	.	CATSDRVTGEVGYTF	TGTGCCACCAGTGACCGCGTCACAGGGGAGGTTGGCTACACCTTC
TRBJ2-1	TRBD2	TRBV18	.	CASSQTSVTYNEQFF	TGTGCCAGCTCTCAAACTAGCGTTACCTACAATGAGCAGTTCTTC
TRBJ2-3	.	TRBV12-2	once	CASRLARVRRPDTQYF	TGTGCAAGTCGCTTAGCGCGGGTTAGAAGGCCCGATACGCAGTATTTT
TRBJ2-3	.	TRBV18	.	CASSPTGFTDTQYF	TGTGCCAGCTCACCCACAGGGTTCACAGATACGCAGTATTTT
TRBJ1-4	.	TRBV27	.	CASSSGARGEKLFF	TGTGCCAGCAGTTCAGGGGCCCGCGGTGAAAAACTGTTTTTT
TRBJ1-1	.	TRBV9	once	CASSVGRRRAEAFF	TGTGCCAGCAGCGTAGGGCGGAGGAGGGCTGAAGCTTTCTTT
TRBJ1-1	TRBD1	TRBV7-8	.	CASSRQGGTEAFF	TGTGCCAGCAGCCGACAGGGGGGAACTGAAGCTTTCTTT
TRBJ2-5	TRBD2	TRBV7-8	.	CASSYGAGGGETQYF	TGTGCCAGCAGTTACGGCGCGGGAGGTGGAGAGACCCAGTACTTC
TRBJ1-5	TRBD1	TRBV7-6	.	CASSARGTGSNQPQHF	TGTGCCAGCAGCGCCAGGGGGACAGGGAGCAATCAGCCCCAGCATTTT
TRBJ1-5	.	TRBV5-1	.	CASSLTGNQPQHF	TGCGCCAGCAGCTTGACAGGCAATCAGCCCCAGCATTTT
TRBJ1-1	.	TRBV7-3	.	CASSSGQNTEAFF	TGTGCCAGCAGCTCGGGACAGAACACTGAAGCTTTCTTT
TRBJ2-3	TRBD2	TRBV9	.	CASSVSGSTDTQYF	TGTGCCAGCAGCGTTAGCGGGAGCACAGATACGCAGTATTTT
TRBJ2-1	TRBD2	TRBV13	.	CASSQPGLGDNEQFF	TGTGCCAGCAGCCAACCGGGACTAGGGGACAATGAGCAGTTCTTC